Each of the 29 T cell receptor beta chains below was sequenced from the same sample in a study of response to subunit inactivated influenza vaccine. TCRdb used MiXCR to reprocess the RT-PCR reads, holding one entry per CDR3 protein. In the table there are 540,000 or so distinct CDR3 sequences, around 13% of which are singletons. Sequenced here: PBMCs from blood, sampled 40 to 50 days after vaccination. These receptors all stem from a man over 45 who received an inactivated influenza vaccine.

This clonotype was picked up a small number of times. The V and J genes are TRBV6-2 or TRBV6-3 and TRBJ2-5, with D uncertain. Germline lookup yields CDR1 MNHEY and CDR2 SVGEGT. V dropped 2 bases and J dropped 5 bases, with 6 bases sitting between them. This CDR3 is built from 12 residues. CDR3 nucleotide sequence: TGTGCCAGCAGTTACCCCGCGGAGACCCAGTACTTC. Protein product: CASSYPAETQYF.

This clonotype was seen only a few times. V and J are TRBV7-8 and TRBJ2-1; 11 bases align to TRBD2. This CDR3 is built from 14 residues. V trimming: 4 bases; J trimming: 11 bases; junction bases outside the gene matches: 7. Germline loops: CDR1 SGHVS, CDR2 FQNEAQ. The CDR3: CASSSLAGDGQQFF. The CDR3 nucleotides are TGTGCCAGCAGCTCACTAGCGGGAGATGGGCAGCAGTTCTTC.

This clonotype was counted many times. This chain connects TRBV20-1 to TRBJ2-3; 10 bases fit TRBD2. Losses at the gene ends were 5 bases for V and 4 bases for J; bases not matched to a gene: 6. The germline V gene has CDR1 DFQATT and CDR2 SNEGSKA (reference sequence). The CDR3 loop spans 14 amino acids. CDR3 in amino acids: CSARPAGGSDTQYF. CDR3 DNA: TGCAGTGCTCGACCAGCGGGGGGGTCAGATACGCAGTATTTT.

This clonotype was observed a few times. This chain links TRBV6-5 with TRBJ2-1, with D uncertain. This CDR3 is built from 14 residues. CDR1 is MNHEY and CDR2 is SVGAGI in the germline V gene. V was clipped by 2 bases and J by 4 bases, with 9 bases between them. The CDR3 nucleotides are TGTGCCAGCAGTTACCGACACGCGTACAATGAGCAGTTCTTC. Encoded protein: CASSYRHAYNEQFF.

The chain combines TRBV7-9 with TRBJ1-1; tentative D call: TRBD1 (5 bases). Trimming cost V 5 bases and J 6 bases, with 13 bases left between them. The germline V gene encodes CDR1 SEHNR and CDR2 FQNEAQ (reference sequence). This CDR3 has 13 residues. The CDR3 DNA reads TGTGCCAGCAGCGACAGTGGGTCCTCTGAAGCTTTCTTT. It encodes CASSDSGSSEAFF. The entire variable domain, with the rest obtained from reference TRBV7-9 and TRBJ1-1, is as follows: DTGVSQNPRHKITKRGQNVTFRCDPISEHNRLYWYRQTLGQGPEFLTYFQNEAQLEKSRLLSDRFSAERPKGSFSTLEIQRTEQGDSAMYLCASSDSGSSEAFFGQGTRLTVV.

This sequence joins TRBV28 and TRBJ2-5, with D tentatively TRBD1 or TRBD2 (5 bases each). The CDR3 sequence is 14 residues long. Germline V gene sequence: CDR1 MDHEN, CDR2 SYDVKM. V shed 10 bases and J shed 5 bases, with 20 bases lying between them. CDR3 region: CAISWDGVRETQYF. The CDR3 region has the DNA TGTGCCATCAGCTGGGACGGGGTTCGGGAGACCCAGTACTTC.

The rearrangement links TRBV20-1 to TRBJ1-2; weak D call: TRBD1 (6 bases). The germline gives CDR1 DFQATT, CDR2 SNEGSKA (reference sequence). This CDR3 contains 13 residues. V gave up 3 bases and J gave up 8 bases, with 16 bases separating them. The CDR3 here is CSARDRVHRGYTF. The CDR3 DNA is TGCAGTGCTAGGGACAGAGTACATAGGGGCTACACCTTC.

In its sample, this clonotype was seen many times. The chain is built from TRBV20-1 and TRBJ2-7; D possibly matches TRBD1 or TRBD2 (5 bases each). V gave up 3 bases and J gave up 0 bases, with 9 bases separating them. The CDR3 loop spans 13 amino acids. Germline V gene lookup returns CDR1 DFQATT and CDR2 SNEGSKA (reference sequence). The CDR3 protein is CSASGTSSYEQYF. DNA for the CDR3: TGCAGTGCTAGCGGGACGAGCTCCTACGAGCAGTACTTC.

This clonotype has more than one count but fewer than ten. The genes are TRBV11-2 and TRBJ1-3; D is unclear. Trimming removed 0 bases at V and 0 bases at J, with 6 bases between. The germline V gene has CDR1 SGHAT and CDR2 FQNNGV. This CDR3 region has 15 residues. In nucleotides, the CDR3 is TGTGCCAGCAGCTTAGAGCTGTCCTCTGGAAACACCATATATTTT. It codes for CASSLELSSGNTIYF. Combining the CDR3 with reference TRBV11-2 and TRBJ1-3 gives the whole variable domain EAGVAQSPRYKIIEKRQSVAFWCNPISGHATLYWYQQILGQGPKLLIQFQNNGVVDDSQLPKDRFSAERLKGVDSTLKIQPAKLEDSAVYLCASSLELSSGNTIYFGEGSWLTVV.

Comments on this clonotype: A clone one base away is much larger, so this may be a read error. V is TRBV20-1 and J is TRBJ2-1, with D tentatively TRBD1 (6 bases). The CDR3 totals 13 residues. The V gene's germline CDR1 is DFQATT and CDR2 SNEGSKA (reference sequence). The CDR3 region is CTTQGLWWNEQFF. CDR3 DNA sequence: TGCACTACGCAGGGGCTCTGGTGGAATGAGCAGTTCTTC.

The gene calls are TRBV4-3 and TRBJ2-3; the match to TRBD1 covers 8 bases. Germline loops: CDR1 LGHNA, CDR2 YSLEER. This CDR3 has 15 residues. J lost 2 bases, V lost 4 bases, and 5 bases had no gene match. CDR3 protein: CASSPLDRATDTQYF. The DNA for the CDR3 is TGCGCCAGCAGCCCACTGGACAGGGCCACAGATACGCAGTATTTT.

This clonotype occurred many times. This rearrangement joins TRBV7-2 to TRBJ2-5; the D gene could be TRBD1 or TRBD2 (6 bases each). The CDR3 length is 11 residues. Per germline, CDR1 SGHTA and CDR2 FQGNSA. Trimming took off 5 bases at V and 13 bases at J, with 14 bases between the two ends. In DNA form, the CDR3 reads TGTGCCAGCAGCCAACAAGGGGGGCCGTACTTC. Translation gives CASSQQGGPYF.

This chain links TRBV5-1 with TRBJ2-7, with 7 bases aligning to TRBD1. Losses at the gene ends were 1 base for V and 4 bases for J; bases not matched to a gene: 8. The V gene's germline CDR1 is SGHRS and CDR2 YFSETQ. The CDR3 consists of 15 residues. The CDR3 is CASSLSGQVNYEQYF. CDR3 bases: TGCGCCAGCAGCTTGTCAGGACAGGTTAATTACGAGCAGTACTTC.

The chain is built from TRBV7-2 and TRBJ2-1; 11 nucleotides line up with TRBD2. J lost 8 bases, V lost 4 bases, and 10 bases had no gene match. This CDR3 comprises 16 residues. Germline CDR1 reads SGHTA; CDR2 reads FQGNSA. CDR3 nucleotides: TGTGCCAGCAGCTGGCTTCTAGCGGGGGGCGCCGATGAGCAGTTCTTC. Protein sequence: CASSWLLAGGADEQFF.

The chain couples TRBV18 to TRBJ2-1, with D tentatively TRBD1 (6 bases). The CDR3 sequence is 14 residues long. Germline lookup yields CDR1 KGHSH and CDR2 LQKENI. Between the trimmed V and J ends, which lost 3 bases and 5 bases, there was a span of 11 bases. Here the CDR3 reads CASSPRTAHNEQFF. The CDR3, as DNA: TGTGCCAGCTCACCTCGGACAGCCCACAATGAGCAGTTCTTC. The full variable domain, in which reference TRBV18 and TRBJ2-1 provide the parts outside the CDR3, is NAGVMQNPRHLVRRRGQEARLRCSPMKGHSHVYWYRQLPEEGLKFMVYLQKENIIDESGMPKERFSAEFPKEGPSILRIQQVVRGDSAAYFCASSPRTAHNEQFFGPGTRLTVL.

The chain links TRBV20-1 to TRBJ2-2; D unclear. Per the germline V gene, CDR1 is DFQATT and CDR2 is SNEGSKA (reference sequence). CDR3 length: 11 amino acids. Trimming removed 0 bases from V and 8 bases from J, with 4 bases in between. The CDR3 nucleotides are TGCAGTGCTAGAGATCGAGGGGAGCTGTTTTTT. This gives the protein CSARDRGELFF.

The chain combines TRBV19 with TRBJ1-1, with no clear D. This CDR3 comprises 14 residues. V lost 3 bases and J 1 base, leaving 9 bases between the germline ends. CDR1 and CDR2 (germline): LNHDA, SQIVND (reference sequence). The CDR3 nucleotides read TGTGCCAGTAGTATCCGGGCCGCGAACACTGAAGCTTTCTTT. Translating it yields CASSIRAANTEAFF. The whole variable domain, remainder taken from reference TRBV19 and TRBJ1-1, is DGGITQSPKYLFRKEGQNVTLSCEQNLNHDAMYWYRQDPGQGLRLIYYSQIVNDFQKGDIAEGYSVSREKKESFPLTVTSAQKNPTAFYLCASSIRAANTEAFFGQGTRLTVV.

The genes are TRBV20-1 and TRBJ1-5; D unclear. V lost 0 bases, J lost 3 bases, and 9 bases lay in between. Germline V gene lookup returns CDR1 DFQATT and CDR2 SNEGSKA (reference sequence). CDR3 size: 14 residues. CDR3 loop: CSAREGHINQPQHF. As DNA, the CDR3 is TGCAGTGCTAGAGAAGGGCATATCAATCAGCCCCAGCATTTT.

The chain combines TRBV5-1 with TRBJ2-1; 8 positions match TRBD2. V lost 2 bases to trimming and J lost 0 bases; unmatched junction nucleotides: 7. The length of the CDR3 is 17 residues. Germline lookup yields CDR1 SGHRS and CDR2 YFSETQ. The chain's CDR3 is CASSFGGGPSSYNEQFF. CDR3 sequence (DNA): TGCGCCAGCAGCTTTGGCGGGGGGCCCAGCTCCTACAATGAGCAGTTCTTC.

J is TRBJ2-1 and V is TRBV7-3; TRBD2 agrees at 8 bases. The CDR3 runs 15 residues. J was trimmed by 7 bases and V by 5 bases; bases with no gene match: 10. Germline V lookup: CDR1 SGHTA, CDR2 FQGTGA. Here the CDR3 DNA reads TGTGCCAGCAGCCGGGGGACCGGGGGGGAAAATGAGCAGTTCTTC. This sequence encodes CASSRGTGGENEQFF.

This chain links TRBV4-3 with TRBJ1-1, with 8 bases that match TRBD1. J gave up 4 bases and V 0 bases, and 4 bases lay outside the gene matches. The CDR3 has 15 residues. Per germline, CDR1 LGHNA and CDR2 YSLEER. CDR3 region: CASSQEDREGTEAFF. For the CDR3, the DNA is TGCGCCAGCAGCCAAGAGGACAGGGAGGGCACTGAAGCTTTCTTT.

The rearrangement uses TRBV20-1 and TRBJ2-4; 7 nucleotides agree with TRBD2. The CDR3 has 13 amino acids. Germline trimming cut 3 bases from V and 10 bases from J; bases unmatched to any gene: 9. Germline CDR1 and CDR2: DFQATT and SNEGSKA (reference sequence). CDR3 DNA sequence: TGCAGTGCTAGCCCTAGCGGCGAGCGAATTCAGTACTTC. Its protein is CSASPSGERIQYF.

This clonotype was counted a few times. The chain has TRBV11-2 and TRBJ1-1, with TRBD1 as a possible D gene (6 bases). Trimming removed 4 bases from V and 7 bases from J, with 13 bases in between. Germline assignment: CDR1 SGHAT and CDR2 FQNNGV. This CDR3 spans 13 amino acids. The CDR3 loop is CASSSPGQDEAFF. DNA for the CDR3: TGTGCCAGCAGCTCCCCGGGACAAGATGAAGCTTTCTTT.

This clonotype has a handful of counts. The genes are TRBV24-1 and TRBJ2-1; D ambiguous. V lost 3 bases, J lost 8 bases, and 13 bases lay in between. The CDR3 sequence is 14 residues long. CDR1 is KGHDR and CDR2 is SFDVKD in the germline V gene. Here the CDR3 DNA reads TGTGCCACCAGTGATCCAGGAAGGACGGATGAGCAGTTCTTC. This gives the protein CATSDPGRTDEQFF.

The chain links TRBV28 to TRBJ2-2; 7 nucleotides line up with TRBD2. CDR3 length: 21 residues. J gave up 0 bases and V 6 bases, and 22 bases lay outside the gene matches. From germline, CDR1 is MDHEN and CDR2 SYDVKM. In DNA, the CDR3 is TGTGCCAGCAGCCCGAGACGAGGGAGGGCTCGATTCACTTCGAACACCGGGGAGCTGTTTTTT. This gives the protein CASSPRRGRARFTSNTGELFF. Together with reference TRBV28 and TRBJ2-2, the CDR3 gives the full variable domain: DVKVTQSSRYLVKRTGEKVFLECVQDMDHENMFWYRQDPGLGLRLIYFSYDVKMKEKGDIPEGYSVSREKKERFSLILESASTNQTSMYLCASSPRRGRARFTSNTGELFFGEGSRLTVL.

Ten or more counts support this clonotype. The CDR3 region is CASSPLLGQEKTKNIQYF. The CDR3 DNA follows: TGTGCCAGCAGCCCCCTACTCGGACAGGAAAAGACCAAAAACATTCAGTACTTC. This sequence joins TRBV7-6 and TRBJ2-4; TRBD1 agrees at 7 bases. The CDR3 spans 18 residues. V was pared by 5 bases and J by 2 bases, with 15 bases of the junction left unmatched. Germline assignment: CDR1 SGHVS and CDR2 FNYEAQ.

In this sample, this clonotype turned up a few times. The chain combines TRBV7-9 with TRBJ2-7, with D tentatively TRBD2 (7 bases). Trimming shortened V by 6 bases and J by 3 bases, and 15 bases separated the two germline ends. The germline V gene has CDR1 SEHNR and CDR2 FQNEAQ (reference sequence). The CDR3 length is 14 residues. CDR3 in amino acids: CASRGGAADYEQYF. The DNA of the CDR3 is TGTGCCAGCAGGGGGGGGGCAGCCGACTACGAGCAGTACTTC. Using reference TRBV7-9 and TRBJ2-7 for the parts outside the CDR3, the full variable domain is DTGVSQNPRHKITKRGQNVTFRCDPISEHNRLYWYRQTLGQGPEFLTYFQNEAQLEKSRLLSDRFSAERPKGSFSTLEIQRTEQGDSAMYLCASRGGAADYEQYFGPGTRLTVT.

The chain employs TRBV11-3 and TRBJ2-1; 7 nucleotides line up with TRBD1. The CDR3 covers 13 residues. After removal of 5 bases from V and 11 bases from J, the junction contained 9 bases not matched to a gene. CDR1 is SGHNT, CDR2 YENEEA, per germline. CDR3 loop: CASSLIKGAQQFF. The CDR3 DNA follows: TGTGCCAGCAGCCTCATCAAGGGGGCCCAGCAGTTCTTC.

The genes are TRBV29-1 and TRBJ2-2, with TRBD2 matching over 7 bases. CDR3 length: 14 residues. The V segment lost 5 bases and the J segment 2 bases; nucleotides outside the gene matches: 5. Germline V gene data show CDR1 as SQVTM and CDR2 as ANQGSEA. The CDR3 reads CSVRPSGNTGELFF. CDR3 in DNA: TGCAGCGTTCGTCCTAGCGGAAACACCGGGGAGCTGTTTTTT.